The clone carrying this T cell receptor beta chain was observed a handful of times. Generated by immunoSEQ multiplex PCR, the TCRdb table keeps only in-frame clones and is missing some. The table has roughly 39,000 clones, around 75% seen once. The data originate from a study of T cells in localized non-small cell lung cancer. The CDR3 extends over 16 amino acids. CDR1 and CDR2 (germline): SGHTS, YDEGEE. J was trimmed by 0 bases and V by 4 bases; bases with no gene match: 5. This TCR was recovered from a woman aged 35-75 years with stage II squamous cell lung carcinoma. The rearrangement links TRBV5-8 to TRBJ1-5, with 9 nucleotides matching TRBD1. Sequencing used PBMCs, obtained before any cancer treatment. CDR3 sequence reads: CASSTGTGPSNQPQHF. CDR3 DNA sequence: TGTGCCAGCAGCACCGGGACAGGGCCTAGCAATCAGCCCCAGCATTTT.